A selection of T cell receptor beta chains follows, all from one sample in a study of CD8 T cells in acute hepatitis C reinfection. Sequencing used immunoSEQ multiplex PCR; TCRdb keeps in-frame clones, though not all of them. The table records fewer than 40,000 clones, 70% to 90% of them present only once. Sequenced: naive CD8+ T cells from PBMCs. The receptors originated from a woman between 18 and 29 years old who spontaneously cleared hepatitis C infection. CDR3s include the opening cysteine and the closing phenylalanine or tryptophan. A D gene is named only where the DNA matches it firmly. Clone size appears in some rows only: once, few, many, or a class for an expanded clone.

j_gene,v_gene,d_gene,abundance,CDR3nt,CDR3aa
TRBJ2-1,TRBV10-3,TRBD2,NA,TGTGCCACACGGGAGGATAGCTACAATGAGCAGTTCTTC,CATREDSYNEQFF
TRBJ2-3,TRBV29-1,TRBD2,NA,TGCAGCGCCCACCTGGAACTAGCGACTAGCACAGATACGCAGTATTTT,CSAHLELATSTDTQYF
TRBJ2-1,TRBV27,NA,NA,TGTGCCAGCTCCCCCAGGGAGTCCAATGAGCAGTTCTTC,CASSPRESNEQFF
TRBJ1-2,TRBV19,NA,NA,TGTGCCAGTAGTCCCGGGAGCTATGGCTACACCTTC,CASSPGSYGYTF
TRBJ2-1,TRBV5-6,TRBD2,NA,TGTGCCAGCAGCCCTCCTTGGACTAGCGGGAGGGGAGAGCAGTTCTTC,CASSPPWTSGRGEQFF
TRBJ2-7,TRBV2,NA,NA,TGTGCCAGCAGTGAATACGGCTACGAGCAGTACTTC,CASSEYGYEQYF
TRBJ2-1,TRBV7-3,TRBD2,NA,TGTGCCAGCAGCCCCACCGGTACCGGGCTGGGAGGGTGGTGGGAGCAGTTCTTC,CASSPTGTGLGGWWEQFF
TRBJ1-2,TRBV6-1,NA,NA,TGTGCCAGCAGTACCCTTAGGGATGGCTACACCTTC,CASSTLRDGYTF
TRBJ1-1,TRBV7-9,NA,NA,TGTGCCAGCAGCTTTCGAAGGAACACTGAAGCTTTCTTT,CASSFRRNTEAFF
TRBJ1-1,TRBV7-9,NA,NA,TGTGCCAGCAGCTTAGGGCGGGTCGGGGGGACCACTGAAGCTTTCTTT,CASSLGRVGGTTEAFF
TRBJ1-1,TRBV2,NA,once,TGTGCCAGCAAGGGATCTGAAGCTTTCTTT,CASKGSEAFF
TRBJ1-2,TRBV7-9,NA,NA,TGTGCCAGCAGCGTCCGACTGTGGGGCTACACCTTC,CASSVRLWGYTF
TRBJ2-7,TRBV6-5,TRBD2,NA,TGTGCCAGCGCACCGGGACTACGATTTTACGAGCAGTACTTC,CASAPGLRFYEQYF
TRBJ2-1,TRBV5-6,NA,NA,TGTGCCAGCAGCTGGGGGGTAAATGAGCAGTTCTTC,CASSWGVNEQFF
TRBJ2-7,TRBV7-2,NA,NA,TGTGCCAGCAGCCCCGGCTACGAGCAGTACTTC,CASSPGYEQYF
TRBJ2-1,TRBV5-1,NA,NA,TGCGCCAGCAGTTGGACTACCACAGGGCAGTTCTTC,CASSWTTTGQFF
TRBJ1-1,TRBV27,NA,NA,TGTGCCAGCAGTTTAAGCGCCAGGGGTTATACTGAAGCTTTCTTT,CASSLSARGYTEAFF
TRBJ1-1,TRBV14,NA,NA,TGTGCCAGCAGCCAAGGAGGGGCAGCCCTGAACACTGAAGCTTTCTTT,CASSQGGAALNTEAFF
TRBJ2-3,TRBV4-1,NA,NA,TGCGCCAGCAGCCAATCCGTCCTAGCGCCTACAGATACGCAGTATTTT,CASSQSVLAPTDTQYF
TRBJ1-5,TRBV7-9,NA,NA,TGTACCAGCAGCTTAGGGGATCAGCCCCAGCATTTT,CTSSLGDQPQHF
TRBJ2-5,TRBV30,NA,NA,TGTGCCTGGAGTGTTCTAGAGACCCAGTACTTC,CAWSVLETQYF
TRBJ2-7,TRBV27,NA,NA,TGTGCCAGCTCGATAGCGGCCAGCTCCTACGAGCAGTACTTC,CASSIAASSYEQYF
TRBJ2-2,TRBV29-1,NA,few,TGCAGCGTTAACACTAGGGGTGAAGGCGGGGAGCTGTTTTTT,CSVNTRGEGGELFF
TRBJ2-1,TRBV27,NA,NA,TGTGCCAGCAGTCGCCGGATCAATGAGCAGTTCTTC,CASSRRINEQFF
TRBJ1-1,TRBV4-2,NA,NA,TGTGCCAGCAGCCAAGATACCCGGGCGGTCAGTGAAGCTTTCTTT,CASSQDTRAVSEAFF
TRBJ1-1,TRBV7-8,NA,NA,TGTGCCAGCAGCTTAGGTCCTACTGAAGCTTTCTTT,CASSLGPTEAFF
TRBJ2-5,TRBV7-3,TRBD2,NA,TGTGCCAGCAGCTTGCGGGGGAGGTACCAAGAGACCCAGTACTTC,CASSLRGRYQETQYF
TRBJ1-1,TRBV10-3,NA,few,TGTGCCATCAATGAGGGGTTGAACACTGAAGCTTTCTTT,CAINEGLNTEAFF
TRBJ2-3,TRBV5-8,TRBD1,NA,TGTGCCAGCAGCTTGTTGAGTTCGGGACAGCTCACAGATACGCAGTATTTT,CASSLLSSGQLTDTQYF
TRBJ2-3,TRBV11-2,TRBD2,NA,TGTGCCAGCAGCTTGGAAGCGGGAGGGAAAAGTACGCAGTATTTT,CASSLEAGGKSTQYF
TRBJ2-7,TRBV2,TRBD2,NA,TGTGCCAGCATGGGACTACCGATCTACGAGCAGTACTTC,CASMGLPIYEQYF
TRBJ2-5,TRBV4-1,TRBD1,NA,TGCGCCAGCAGCCAAGAGGGGACAGCTCCATATGAGACCCAGTACTTC,CASSQEGTAPYETQYF
TRBJ2-7,TRBV4-1,NA,NA,TGCGCCAGCAGCCACCCGGGCAGGTCTTACGAGCAGTACTTC,CASSHPGRSYEQYF
TRBJ2-7,TRBV19,TRBD1,few,TGTGCCAGTAAGGGGGGACAGGGGCAGTACGAGCAGTACTTC,CASKGGQGQYEQYF
TRBJ1-1,TRBV2,NA,few,TGTGCCAGCAGTGAACTTTGGGGGGCTGAAGCTTTCTTT,CASSELWGAEAFF
TRBJ1-5,TRBV27,NA,NA,TGTGCCTCATCAGGGTGGAGCAATCAGCCCCAGCATTTT,CASSGWSNQPQHF
TRBJ1-5,TRBV5-6,NA,NA,TGTGCCAGCAGTTTAAACGGCAATCAGCCCCAGCATTTT,CASSLNGNQPQHF
TRBJ2-3,TRBV18,NA,NA,TGTGCCAGCTTGGGGGACAGCACAGATACGCAGTATTTT,CASLGDSTDTQYF
TRBJ1-2,TRBV4-2,TRBD1,NA,TGTGCCAGCAGCCAAGATTTTCAACAGGGGGCAAACGGCTACACCTTC,CASSQDFQQGANGYTF
TRBJ2-5,TRBV6-1,TRBD2,NA,TGTGCCAGCAGTGCAGGGCTAGCGGGAGGGGTGATGGAGACCCAGTACTTC,CASSAGLAGGVMETQYF
TRBJ2-7,TRBV6-5,TRBD1,NA,TGTGCCAGCAGGTTGACAGGGGGCTCGTACGAGCAGTACTTC,CASRLTGGSYEQYF
TRBJ1-1,TRBV5-6,NA,NA,TGTGCCAGCAGCTTGGTAGAGACTGAAGCTTTCTTT,CASSLVETEAFF
TRBJ1-1,TRBV6-6,NA,NA,TGTGCCAGCAGTTACTCGTTTTATGAAGCTTTCTTT,CASSYSFYEAFF
TRBJ2-1,TRBV2,NA,NA,TGTGCCAGCAGTGACTTAAACAATGAGCAGTTCTTC,CASSDLNNEQFF
TRBJ1-1,TRBV7-2,NA,NA,TGTGCCAGCAGGGGAGGGTCGGGCCCGTCCTTCTTT,CASRGGSGPSFF
TRBJ2-7,TRBV2,NA,NA,TGTGCCTGTTACACCTACGAGCAGTACTTC,CACYTYEQYF
TRBJ1-5,TRBV6-6,NA,NA,TGTGCCACAGCATCGGAGGGAATTCATCAGCCCCAGCATTTT,CATASEGIHQPQHF